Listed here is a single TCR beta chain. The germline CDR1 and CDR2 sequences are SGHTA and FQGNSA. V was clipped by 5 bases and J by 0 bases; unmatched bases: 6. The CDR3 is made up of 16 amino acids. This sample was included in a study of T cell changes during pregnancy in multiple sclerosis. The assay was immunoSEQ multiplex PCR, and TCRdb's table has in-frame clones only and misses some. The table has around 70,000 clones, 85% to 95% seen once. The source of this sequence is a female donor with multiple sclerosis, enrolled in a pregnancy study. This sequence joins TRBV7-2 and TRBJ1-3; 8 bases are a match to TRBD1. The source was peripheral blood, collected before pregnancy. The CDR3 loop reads CASSTRTGPSGNTIYF. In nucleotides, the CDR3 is TGTGCCAGCAGCACCCGGACAGGGCCCTCTGGAAACACCATATATTTT.